This T cell receptor beta chain was documented in a study of T cell clusters in autoimmune cytopenias. Multiplex touch-down PCR amplified TRB using TRB-A and TRB-B pools in one tube. TCRdb re-called the multiplex PCR reads, yielding one record per CDR3 amino acid sequence without DNA. This sample carries 4,000 to 6,000 distinct CDR3 sequences, with 45% to 55% going to the ten biggest clones. Per the germline V gene, CDR1 is MNHNS and CDR2 is SASEGT. The CDR3 consists of 17 residues. TRB amplification used approximately 250 ng of peripheral blood genomic DNA. The sample also formed part of further work on T cell repertoires in aging, cancer and after chemotherapy. From that report: Across the chemotherapy interval, each cancer cohort showed higher median generation probability, suggesting thymic rebound.

The origin of this receptor is a human donor with chronic lymphocytic leukemia. The donor label of this sample is uncertain. The genes are TRBV6-1 and TRBJ1-6. Material: peripheral blood. This CDR3 is CASMRGRGGRRGSPLHF.